Listed below are T cell receptor beta chains from one sample, sequenced in a study of blood T cells in healthy people across ages. TCRdb processed the 5' RACE reads anew with MiXCR; each CDR3 protein has one entry. Of a few hundred thousand distinct CDR3 sequences listed, over 45% are singletons. Sequencing was done on a sample of blood. These TCRs come from a man aged 55-75 years in good health. Both conserved end residues are part of each CDR3. D genes are given only for firm matches. Clone size is not always given. Where it is, it says once, few, many or a class for expanded clones.

>few|-|TRBV5-1|TRBJ2-1
CASSPGGRSALAPNEQFF
TGCGCCAGCAGCCCCGGGGGGCGCAGCGCCCTAGCCCCCAATGAGCAGTTCTTC
>-|TRBD2|TRBV12-5|TRBJ2-3
CASGLLLGTSGGGATDTQYF
TGTGCTAGTGGTTTGCTACTCGGGACTAGCGGGGGGGGCGCCACAGATACGCAGTATTTT
>once|TRBD2|TRBV20-1|TRBJ2-1
CSARVSGGYNEQFF
TGCAGTGCTAGAGTAAGCGGGGGGTACAATGAGCAGTTCTTC
>-|TRBD1|TRBV7-9|TRBJ2-7
CASSLTPRTGGSEQYF
TGTGCCAGCAGCTTAACCCCCCGGACAGGGGGGAGCGAGCAGTACTTC
>once|TRBD1|TRBV12-3/TRBV12-4|TRBJ1-2
CASSSRTGRRDYGYTF
TGTGCCAGCAGTTCGCGGACAGGGAGAAGAGACTATGGCTACACCTTC
>-|TRBD1|TRBV6-4|TRBJ1-2
CASSDSDRAYNYGYTF
TGTGCCAGCAGTGACTCTGACAGGGCGTATAATTATGGCTACACCTTC
>-|-|TRBV20-1|TRBJ2-5
CSATPTGIKETQYF
TGCAGTGCTACCCCCACGGGGATTAAAGAGACCCAGTACTTC
>once|-|TRBV5-1|TRBJ2-5
CASKGMETQYF
TGCGCCAGCAAGGGGATGGAGACCCAGTACTTC
>-|TRBD1|TRBV25-1|TRBJ2-7
CASSDANRGSYEQYF
TGTGCCAGCAGTGATGCTAACAGGGGCTCCTACGAGCAGTACTTC
>-|-|TRBV27|TRBJ2-5
CASSLWDGEQYF
TGTGCCAGCAGTTTATGGGACGGGGAGCAGTACTTC
>few|-|TRBV29-1|TRBJ2-5
CSIQIGSVGETQYF
TGCAGCATACAAATAGGGTCGGTAGGGGAGACCCAGTACTTC
>few|-|TRBV4-3|TRBJ2-1
CASSQDGQGIYYNEQFF
TGCGCCAGCAGCCAAGACGGGCAGGGGATCTACTACAATGAGCAGTTCTTC
>once|TRBD2|TRBV7-2|TRBJ2-7
CASSLGIFQRGPSDEQYF
TGTGCCAGCAGCTTAGGAATCTTCCAGCGGGGGCCTTCGGACGAGCAGTACTTC
>-|-|TRBV20-1|TRBJ2-7
CSARGGGRVRDEQYF
TGCAGTGCTAGAGGGGGTGGCAGGGTTCGCGACGAGCAGTACTTC
>-|-|TRBV12-3/TRBV12-4|TRBJ2-3
CASSIADTQYF
TGTGCCAGCAGTATAGCAGATACGCAGTATTTT
>few|TRBD2|TRBV7-9|TRBJ2-1
CASSSSFERGSYNEQFF
TGTGCCAGCAGCTCCTCCTTTGAGCGGGGCTCCTACAATGAGCAGTTCTTC
>-|-|TRBV7-2|TRBJ2-1
CASSLQVDPGNEQFF
TGTGCCAGCAGCTTACAAGTAGATCCGGGGAATGAGCAGTTCTTC
>few|-|TRBV20-1|TRBJ2-1
CSAAPQYNEQFF
TGCAGTGCTGCGCCCCAGTACAATGAGCAGTTCTTC
>few|-|TRBV7-9|TRBJ2-3
CASSRQAHNPDTQYF
TGTGCCAGCAGCCGACAGGCCCACAACCCAGATACGCAGTATTTT
>many|TRBD2|TRBV11-1|TRBJ2-1
CASSSTGTTRYNEQFF
TGTGCCAGCAGCTCCACCGGGACTACCAGATACAATGAGCAGTTCTTC
>-|TRBD2|TRBV4-2|TRBJ2-3
CASSLTGTSGSTDTQYF
TGTGCCAGCAGCCTCACCGGGACTAGCGGTAGCACAGATACGCAGTATTTT
>-|-|TRBV29-1|TRBJ2-3
CGVSPARADTQYF
TGCGGCGTCTCTCCAGCGAGGGCAGATACGCAGTATTTT
>few|TRBD2|TRBV5-1|TRBJ2-7
CASSFSGTSGSYEQYF
TGCGCCAGCAGTTTCTCCGGGACTAGCGGCTCCTACGAGCAGTACTTC
>few|TRBD1|TRBV4-3|TRBJ2-1
CASSRRQGNEQFF
TGCGCCAGCAGCCGCAGACAGGGGAATGAGCAGTTCTTC
>-|-|TRBV24-1|TRBJ2-1
CATSGVGNEQFF
TGTGCCACCAGTGGGGTAGGCAATGAGCAGTTCTTC
>many|-|TRBV20-1|TRBJ2-4
CSARDRKTDQNIQYF
TGCAGTGCTAGAGATCGGAAGACAGACCAAAACATTCAGTACTTC
>-|-|TRBV6-2/TRBV6-3|TRBJ1-5
CASKQYSNQPQHF
TGTGCCAGCAAGCAGTATAGCAATCAGCCCCAGCATTTT
>-|TRBD2|TRBV6-2/TRBV6-3|TRBJ2-7
CASSYSLAGSSYEQYF
TGTGCCAGCAGTTACTCACTAGCGGGGAGCTCCTACGAGCAGTACTTC
>-|-|TRBV2|TRBJ1-5
CASSGQGTSNQPQHF
TGTGCCAGCAGTGGGCAGGGAACTTCCAATCAGCCCCAGCATTTT
>few|-|TRBV10-3|TRBJ2-7
CAIRGSSYEQYF
TGTGCCATCCGGGGCAGCTCCTACGAGCAGTACTTC
>-|-|TRBV12-3/TRBV12-4|TRBJ2-5
CASSFARNNEQYF
TGTGCCAGCAGTTTCGCCAGGAACAATGAGCAGTACTTC
>-|-|TRBV6-5|TRBJ1-2
CASSYDGYGYTF
TGTGCCAGCAGCTACGATGGCTATGGCTACACCTTC
>-|-|TRBV20-1|TRBJ2-3
CSARDRLSTDTQYF
TGCAGTGCTAGAGATCGACTAAGCACAGATACGCAGTATTTT
>-|-|TRBV11-2|TRBJ2-1
CASSHPGSGGGNEQFF
TGTGCCAGCAGCCACCCCGGGAGCGGTGGGGGGAATGAGCAGTTCTTC
>-|-|TRBV4-2|TRBJ2-1
CASSQGIGGGGEQFF
TGTGCCAGCAGCCAAGGAATCGGTGGAGGGGGTGAGCAGTTCTTC
>-|-|TRBV6-1|TRBJ2-1
CASSLGVGGGNEQFF
TGTGCCAGCAGCCTAGGAGTGGGGGGCGGCAATGAGCAGTTCTTC
>-|-|TRBV2|TRBJ1-5
CASSEDTASNQPQHF
TGTGCCAGCAGTGAAGATACAGCTAGCAATCAGCCCCAGCATTTT
>-|TRBD2|TRBV6-2/TRBV6-3|TRBJ2-5
CASHLGLALGDEQYF
TGTGCCAGCCACTTGGGACTAGCTTTAGGGGATGAGCAGTACTTC
>-|-|TRBV28|TRBJ2-1
CASRPGAYNEQFF
TGTGCCAGCCGCCCTGGGGCCTACAATGAGCAGTTCTTC
>-|TRBD2|TRBV11-3|TRBJ2-3
CASSPASGRGDTQYF
TGTGCCAGCTCCCCGGCTAGCGGTCGGGGTGATACGCAGTATTTT
>-|TRBD1|TRBV6-5|TRBJ2-1
CASSRTGRRSYNEQFF
TGTGCCAGCAGTCGGACAGGCCGACGGTCCTACAATGAGCAGTTCTTC
>few|-|TRBV20-1|TRBJ2-7
CSAPGTYYEQYF
TGCAGTGCCCCGGGAACTTACTACGAGCAGTACTTC